The 5 T cell receptor beta chains below all came from one sample that was sequenced in a study of blood T cell repertoires in COVID-19 (dated by TCRdb to 2020 to 2021). The library was obtained by the immunoSEQ multiplex PCR assay. TCRdb took over this immuneACCESS table, retaining in-frame rearrangements with V and J assigned. Such tables are incomplete; in checked studies, under half of the missing clones stem from an unresolved V gene, and the remainder is unexplained. For this sample the table gives fewer than 150,000 clones, of which around nine tenths were detected only once. Roughly 8.1% of the sample is taken by the ten largest. Input material: peripheral blood. The receptors were gathered from an older woman who had recovered from COVID-19.

The rearrangement links TRBV23-1 to TRBJ1-3; TRBD1 matches 7 bases. TRBV23-1 falls under the ORF class, with uncertain function. Germline trimming cut 4 bases from V and 4 bases from J; bases unmatched to any gene: 10. CDR3 length equals 16 residues. The DNA for the CDR3 is TGCGCCAGCAGTCGATCTCGGGACAGACTAGGAAACACCATATATTTT. Protein sequence: CASSRSRDRLGNTIYF.

The chain joins TRBV15 to TRBJ1-5; 8 bases match TRBD1. V dropped 0 bases and J dropped 6; count of bases not matched to a gene: 4. There are 15 residues in the CDR3. Looked up from germline, CDR1 is LNHNV and CDR2 is YYDKDF (reference sequence). The CDR3 region has the DNA TGTGCCACCAGCAGAGATGCAGGGGGCGGTCAGCCCCAGCATTTT. It is translated as CATSRDAGGGQPQHF.

The rearrangement uses TRBV6-2 or TRBV6-3 and TRBJ2-3; possible D gene TRBD2, 6 bases. The germline CDR1 and CDR2 sequences are MNHEY and SVGEGT. The V and J ends lost 6 bases and 1 base respectively, with 23 bases between them. The CDR3 is 18 residues long. CDR3 amino acids: CASSPRLDGVTGTDTQYF. The CDR3 coding sequence is TGTGCCAGCAGCCCCCGACTAGATGGGGTAACGGGCACAGATACGCAGTATTTT.

The V call is TRBV4-1, the J call TRBJ2-7, with 7 bases aligning to TRBD1. This CDR3 spans 16 amino acids. The junction had 11 bases not matched to a gene; V was cut back by 1 base and J by 5 bases. Per germline, CDR1 MGHRA and CDR2 YSYEKL. Here the CDR3 reads CASSQGRTGRFHEQYF. The CDR3 nucleotides read TGCGCCAGCAGCCAAGGCCGGACAGGTAGATTCCACGAGCAGTACTTC.

The chain carries TRBV5-1 and TRBJ2-1, with a possible D match to TRBD2 (5 bases). The V gene lost 4 bases and the J gene lost 6 bases, with 11 bases spanning the gap. Germline V gene data show CDR1 as SGHRS and CDR2 as YFSETQ. This CDR3 comprises 13 residues. The CDR3 reads CASSLGLLNEQFF. Here the CDR3 DNA reads TGCGCCAGCAGCCTAGGACTCCTCAATGAGCAGTTCTTC.